This T cell receptor beta chain was captured in a study of T-cell reconstitution after alpha-beta-depleted transplantation in children. TCRbeta library preparation incorporated unique molecular identifiers. Via MiXCR, TCRdb re-called the PCR reads, giving one row per CDR3 protein. The profile covers approximately 270,000 distinct CDR3 sequences, with nearly 10% appearing a single time and about 9.4% taken by the ten largest. Germline V gene sequence: CDR1 SQVTM, CDR2 ANQGSEA. Between the trimmed V and J ends, which lost 2 bases and 5 bases, there was a span of 9 bases. The CDR3 consists of 13 residues. This clonotype was counted many times.

This sequence was found in a human donor who donated a stem cell graft to a child with SCID. The sequences come from PBMCs from the stem cell graft donor, collected from the stem cell graft. The chain uses TRBV29-1 and TRBJ1-4; the D gene is possibly TRBD1 (5 bases). CDR3 amino acids: CSVETGPNEKLFF. The CDR3 DNA sequence: TGCAGCGTTGAAACAGGACCAAATGAAAAACTGTTTTTT.